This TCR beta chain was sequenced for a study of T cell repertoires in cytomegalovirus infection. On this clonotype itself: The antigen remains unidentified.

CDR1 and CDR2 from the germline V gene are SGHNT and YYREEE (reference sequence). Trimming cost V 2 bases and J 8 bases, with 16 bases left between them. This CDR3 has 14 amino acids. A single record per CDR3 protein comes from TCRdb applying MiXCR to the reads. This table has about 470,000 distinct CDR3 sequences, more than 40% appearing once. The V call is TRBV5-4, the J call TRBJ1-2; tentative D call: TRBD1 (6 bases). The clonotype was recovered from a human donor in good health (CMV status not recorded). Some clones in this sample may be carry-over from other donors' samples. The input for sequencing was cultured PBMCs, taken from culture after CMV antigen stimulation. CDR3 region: CASSLIQGAGGYTF. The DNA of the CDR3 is TGTGCCAGCAGCTTAATACAGGGTGCCGGGGGCTACACCTTC.